This T cell receptor (beta chain) is from a study of shared clonotypes between healthy human individuals. Findings of the study overall: Tissues were not sampled, only blood, and their repertoires likely differ. When compared with the clonotypes that were shared by all four sorted-subset donors, the non-shared clonotypes turned out to have lower generation probabilities.

TCRdb keeps only in-frame clones here, not all; method: immunoSEQ multiplex PCR. The table shows a few million clones, with over 90% occurring only once. Notes on this clone: Its antigen is currently unknown. Other nucleotide sequences from this sample produce the same CDR3.

Participating donors were healthy, HIV-negative adults free of recent acute infections or vaccinations. Into CD45RA+ naive and CD45RA-negative memory subsets, the CD4+ cells were split. Sequencing was performed on naive CD4+ T cells from PBMCs. The subset: CD45RA+ positively selected. This receptor was taken from a man between 18 and 29 years old in good health. Some clones in this sample may be carry-over from other donors' samples.

The CDR3 sequence is CSVAGRANYGYTF. CDR3 nucleotides: TGCAGCGTTGCAGGGAGGGCTAACTATGGCTACACCTTC. The chain joins TRBV29-1 to TRBJ1-2; D possibly corresponds to TRBD1 (5 bases). Germline V gene sequence: CDR1 SQVTM, CDR2 ANQGSEA. Trimming removed 4 bases at V and 0 bases at J, with 9 bases between. CDR3 size: 13 residues.